These T cell receptor beta chains were read from a single sample in a study of cytomegalovirus exposure and HLA in healthy donors. The method was immunoSEQ multiplex PCR; TCRdb's version includes in-frame clones alone and lacks a portion of them. Among about 150,000 clones listed, over 60% were seen once. Sequenced: PBMCs. The receptors originated from a male donor in good health and CMV-seronegative. The CDR3 runs from the conserved cysteine through the conserved F or W. The order of the fields is D gene, clone size, V gene, J gene, CDR3 length, CDR3 DNA, CDR3 protein. D genes are given only for firm matches. Not all rows give a size; the values are once, few, many and, for expanded clones, a class.

>.|.|TRBV7-9|TRBJ1-6|18
TGTTCCAGCAGCTTTACTTGGACAGACGGCAGCCCTAATTCACCCCTCCACTTT
CSSSFTWTDGSPNSPLHF
>.|.|TRBV7-9|TRBJ1-1|13
TGTTCCAGCAGCGTATCAGTATACACTGAAGCTTTCTTT
CSSSVSVYTEAFF
>TRBD2|.|TRBV13|TRBJ2-3|17
TGTGCCAGCAGCTTAGCGGGGGGGGCTCCTAGCACAGATACGCAGTATTTT
CASSLAGGAPSTDTQYF
>.|.|TRBV30|TRBJ1-5|13
TGTGCCTGGGGCAGGGATAGCAATCAGCCCCAGCATTTT
CAWGRDSNQPQHF
>.|few|TRBV30|TRBJ1-2|13
TGTGCCTGGAGTCCTGACAGTAACTATGGCTACACCTTC
CAWSPDSNYGYTF
>.|few|TRBV9|TRBJ1-3|18
TGTGCCAGCAGCGTAGATTTGGGGGGATACGGCTCTGGAAACACCATATATTTT
CASSVDLGGYGSGNTIYF
>TRBD2|.|TRBV7-2|TRBJ2-7|17
TGTGCCAGCAGCGCCCCTAAAGGACTAGCGGGATCCTACGAGCAGTACTTC
CASSAPKGLAGSYEQYF
>TRBD2|.|TRBV7-9|TRBJ2-1|12
TGTTCCAGCAGCCCGACTAGCGGGACGCAGTTCTTC
CSSSPTSGTQFF
>TRBD1|few|TRBV19|TRBJ2-6|23
TGTGCCAGTAGCTTAGTGCTCCCCGGTCCGGGACAGCGGATCCTCTCTGGGGCCAACGTCCTGACTTTC
CASSLVLPGPGQRILSGANVLTF
>.|few|TRBV7-9|TRBJ2-7|14
TGTGCCAGCAGTCGGAGACAGGACAACTACGAGCAGTACTTC
CASSRRQDNYEQYF
>TRBD1|.|TRBV15|TRBJ1-2|14
TGTGCCACCAGCAGAGTAGGGGGCAACTATGGCTACACCTTC
CATSRVGGNYGYTF
>.|.|TRBV7-2|TRBJ2-5|13
TGTGCCAGCAGCTTTATGAGAGAAGAGACCCAGTACTTC
CASSFMREETQYF
>.|.|TRBV7-9|TRBJ1-5|12
TGTGCCAGCAGCTTAGTTGACAAGCCCCAGCATTTT
CASSLVDKPQHF
>.|.|TRBV6-6|TRBJ2-7|12
TGTGCCAGCAGCCCCCGAGCCTACGAGCAGTACTTC
CASSPRAYEQYF
>TRBD2|.|TRBV10-1|TRBJ2-4|15
TGCGCCAGCAGGACTAGCTGTCCAGCCAAAAACATTCAGTACTTC
CASRTSCPAKNIQYF
>.|few|TRBV6-5|TRBJ2-7|13
TGTGCCAGCAGACCGGGGAATTCCTACGAGCAGTACTTC
CASRPGNSYEQYF
>TRBD1|.|TRBV9|TRBJ1-3|15
TGTGCCAGCAGCGTTCAGGACAGGGGTGGAAACACCATATATTTT
CASSVQDRGGNTIYF
>TRBD1|.|TRBV18|TRBJ2-1|14
TGTGCCAGCTCACCAGTCAGGGGGCTGGATGAGCAGTTCTTC
CASSPVRGLDEQFF
>TRBD1|.|TRBV5-1|TRBJ2-1|15
TGCGCCAGCAGCTTGGTTCGGGGGACAGGGAATGAGCAGTTCTTC
CASSLVRGTGNEQFF
>TRBD1|.|TRBV30|TRBJ2-7|14
TGTGCCTGGAGGCAGACAGGGGTCCCCTACGAGCAGTACTTC
CAWRQTGVPYEQYF
>.|.|TRBV5-1|TRBJ2-1|15
TGCGCCAGCAGCCGGCAGGGCCTCTCCTACAATGAGCAGTTCTTC
CASSRQGLSYNEQFF
>.|.|TRBV12-5|TRBJ1-1|12
TGTGCTAGTGGTTTGCAGGACACTGAAGCTTTCTTT
CASGLQDTEAFF
>TRBD2|.|TRBV7-3|TRBJ2-1|14
TGTGCCAGCAGCTTAGGCGGGAGTAACAATGAGCAGTTCTTC
CASSLGGSNNEQFF
>TRBD1|.|TRBV4-3|TRBJ2-7|14
TGCGCCAGCAGCCAGGACAGGGGTCGGTACGAGCAGTACTTC
CASSQDRGRYEQYF
>.|.|TRBV6-1|TRBJ1-4|14
TGTGCCAGCAGTGTCCGACGGGGTGGTGAAAAACTGTTTTTT
CASSVRRGGEKLFF
>TRBD1|.|TRBV6-5|TRBJ1-2|15
TGTGCCAGCAGAGAGGTAACAGGGGTCGGCTATGGCTACACCTTC
CASREVTGVGYGYTF
>.|.|TRBV13|TRBJ1-3|16
TGTGCCAGCAGCTTATTCGGGTCCAGCTCTGGAAACACCATATATTTT
CASSLFGSSSGNTIYF
>TRBD2|.|TRBV12-5|TRBJ2-1|16
TGTGCTAGTGGTTTGGTAATGCTAGCGGGGGGGAATGAGCAGTTCTTC
CASGLVMLAGGNEQFF
>.|few|TRBV5-4|TRBJ2-1|16
TGTGCCAGCAGCCTAAAGACACCGCCTCCTCACAATGAGCAGTTCTTC
CASSLKTPPPHNEQFF
>.|.|TRBV30|TRBJ2-7|12
TGTGCCTGGAGTGGAGGATATCACGAGCAGTACTTC
CAWSGGYHEQYF
>.|.|TRBV10-1|TRBJ2-2|15
TGCGCCAGCCCGACCGGGGAGGCGAACACCGGGGAGCTGTTTTTT
CASPTGEANTGELFF
>.|once|TRBV7-2|TRBJ2-3|15
TGTGCCAGCAGCTTGAGGAGGGCCGGCGCAGATACGCAGTATTTT
CASSLRRAGADTQYF
>.|.|TRBV4-1|TRBJ2-3|14
TGCGCCAGCAGCCAGAGGGTGGGCACAGATACGCAGTATTTT
CASSQRVGTDTQYF
>TRBD1|.|TRBV27|TRBJ2-3|16
TGTGCCAGCAGAGAACACGGGACAGACCCCACAGATACGCAGTATTTT
CASREHGTDPTDTQYF
>.|.|TRBV28|TRBJ1-6|14
TGTGCCAGTACCAGGGAGGCCTATAATTCACCCCTCCACTTT
CASTREAYNSPLHF
>.|.|TRBV29-1|TRBJ1-1|13
TGCAGCGGCATGACTGGGTTGAACACTGAAGCTTTCTTT
CSGMTGLNTEAFF
>TRBD1|.|TRBV6-5|TRBJ2-7|13
TGTGCCAGCAGTTTGGGACAGGGAACCGAGCAGTACTTC
CASSLGQGTEQYF
>TRBD1|.|TRBV7-6|TRBJ2-2|16
TGTGCCAGCAGCAGGGGACAGGGTTTAGGGCCCGGGGAGCTGTTTTTT
CASSRGQGLGPGELFF
>TRBD2|.|TRBV19|TRBJ2-1|21
TGTGCCAGTAGTCATGGTCCGGGACGGGATAATGAGCGGGAGGTAGGGAATGAGCAGTTCTTC
CASSHGPGRDNEREVGNEQFF
>.|.|TRBV7-2|TRBJ1-2|16
TGTGCCAGCAACCCTGACAGGCAGAAACTTAACTATGGCTACACCTTC
CASNPDRQKLNYGYTF
>.|.|TRBV21-1|TRBJ2-3|16
TGTGCCAGCAGCAAAGAAAGGACAGGGGGCACAGATACGCAGTATTTT
CASSKERTGGTDTQYF
>.|.|TRBV7-2|TRBJ1-2|13
TGTGCCAGCAGCTTGCCAGGAAACTATGGCTACACCTTC
CASSLPGNYGYTF
>TRBD2|few|TRBV14|TRBJ2-7|14
TGTGCCAGCAGCCAAGCGGGGGGTTGGAACGAGCAGTACTTC
CASSQAGGWNEQYF
>.|.|TRBV5-1|TRBJ2-5|15
TGCGCCAGCAGCTCCCGTCCCCGGGAGCAAGAGACCCAGTACTTC
CASSSRPREQETQYF
>.|.|TRBV19|TRBJ1-2|12
TGTGCCAGTATGAGGAGGGGTCGAGGCTACACCTTC
CASMRRGRGYTF
>TRBD2|.|TRBV6-4|TRBJ2-3|15
TGTGCCAGCAGTGGGACTAGCGGGGGCACAGATACGCAGTATTTT
CASSGTSGGTDTQYF
>TRBD1|.|TRBV30|TRBJ1-2|15
TGTGCCTGGAGTTATAGGGACAGACCTTTCTATGGCTACACCTTC
CAWSYRDRPFYGYTF
>.|once|TRBV7-9|TRBJ2-2|17
TGTGCCAGCAGCTTAGCTTTCGGGATAAAGAACACCGGGGAGCTGTTTTTT
CASSLAFGIKNTGELFF
>.|.|TRBV7-9|TRBJ2-7|12
TGTGCCAGCAGCCCTAGCTCCTACGAGCAGTACTTC
CASSPSSYEQYF
>TRBD1|.|TRBV6-5|TRBJ1-5|15
TGTGCCAGCAGTGCTATGACAGGGGCGAATCAGCCCCAGCATTTT
CASSAMTGANQPQHF
>TRBD2|.|TRBV5-4|TRBJ2-5|16
TGTGCCAGCAGCCTAGGGACTAGCGGGGGGAAAGAGACCCAGTACTTC
CASSLGTSGGKETQYF
>.|few|TRBV5-1|TRBJ1-2|15
TGCGCCAGCAGCCCTCGAGAGAGAGGGAGCTATGGCTACACCTTC
CASSPRERGSYGYTF
>.|.|TRBV5-1|TRBJ1-1|13
TGCGCCAGCAGCTTGATAGGGGACACTGAAGCTTTCTTT
CASSLIGDTEAFF
>TRBD1|.|TRBV7-9|TRBJ2-3|16
TGTGCCAGCAGCTTTTCCCCCCGGGACAGGGCAGATACGCAGTATTTT
CASSFSPRDRADTQYF
>.|few|TRBV7-9|TRBJ1-2|12
TGTTCCAGCAGCTTTTCAGGCTATGGCTACACCTTC
CSSSFSGYGYTF
>.|.|TRBV18|TRBJ1-1|14
TGTGCCAGCTCACCACAGTCAGGGCGTACTGAAGCTTTCTTT
CASSPQSGRTEAFF
>.|.|TRBV7-9|TRBJ2-7|16
TGTGCCAGCAGCCCCCCCGGAGGGCTAGCTTACTACGAGCAGTACTTC
CASSPPGGLAYYEQYF